The 22 T cell receptor beta chains presented below share a single source sample, sequenced in a study of cytomegalovirus exposure and HLA in healthy donors. The PCR was carried out with 60 Vbeta primers and 13 Jbeta primers. Profiling relied on immunoSEQ multiplex PCR, and the TCRdb table lists in-frame clones only, not all of them. Of around 190,000 clones in the sample, about 83% are singletons; the top ten hold approximately 1.8%. Specimen: PBMCs. Every receptor here comes from a man aged 40-49 years in good health and CMV-seropositive.

This chain's CDR3 is CASSVSRSGSRHEQFF. The CDR3 nucleotides read TGTGCCAGCAGCGTAAGTCGGAGCGGGAGTAGGCATGAGCAGTTCTTC. The chain couples TRBV9 to TRBJ2-1; TRBD2 agrees at 8 bases. This CDR3 has 16 residues. Losses at the gene ends were 1 base for V and 8 bases for J; bases not matched to a gene: 11. CDR1 is SGDLS, CDR2 YYNGEE, per germline.

Only a few counts were recorded for this clone. The genes are TRBV7-2 and TRBJ1-3; 8 bases map to TRBD1. Per germline, CDR1 SGHTA and CDR2 FQGNSA. The CDR3 is made up of 16 amino acids. V trimming: 1 base; J trimming: 4 bases; junction bases outside the gene matches: 6. The CDR3 DNA is TGTGCCAGCAGCTTAGACCAGGGGGCGTGGGGAAACACCATATATTTT. This translates into CASSLDQGAWGNTIYF.

The chain recombines TRBV29-1 with TRBJ1-2; TRBD1 aligns across 7 bases. The CDR3 has 12 amino acids. V gave up 3 bases and J gave up 4 bases; unmatched junction bases: 2. Germline CDR1 is SQVTM and CDR2 is ANQGSEA. CDR3 coding DNA: TGCAGCGTTGATGGGACAGCCTATGGCTACACCTTC. It is translated as CSVDGTAYGYTF.

The chain has TRBV4-3 and TRBJ2-7, with TRBD2 as a possible D gene (6 bases). CDR1 and CDR2 (germline): LGHNA, YSLEER. V was pared by 1 base and J by 2 bases, with 6 bases between. The CDR3 is 13 amino acids. The CDR3 protein is CASSQGLAYEQYF. In DNA, the CDR3 is TGCGCCAGCAGCCAAGGACTAGCCTACGAGCAGTACTTC.

The V gene is TRBV2, the J gene TRBJ2-1; TRBD2 matches at 8 bases. Germline lookup yields CDR1 SNHLY and CDR2 FYNNEI. This CDR3 is built from 17 residues. Germline trimming cut 6 bases from V and 8 bases from J; bases unmatched to any gene: 18. In DNA, the CDR3 is TGTGCCAGCAGGGACGCGAGGGGGAGCGGGAGTCCCCATGAGCAGTTCTTC. The encoded protein is CASRDARGSGSPHEQFF.

CDR3 bases: TGTGCCAGCAGTTACCGGACTAGCGCGGCCTACAATGAGCAGTTCTTC. Protein product: CASSYRTSAAYNEQFF. The chain carries TRBV6-5 and TRBJ2-1; 9 bases align to TRBD2. V dropped 2 bases and J dropped 2; count of bases not matched to a gene: 4. Per germline, CDR1 MNHEY and CDR2 SVGAGI. The CDR3 totals 16 residues.

The V call is TRBV5-1, the J call TRBJ1-4, with 7 bases lining up with TRBD1. CDR1 and CDR2 (germline): SGHRS, YFSETQ. This CDR3 has 14 residues. Germline trimming cut 2 bases from V and 8 bases from J; bases unmatched to any gene: 6. The CDR3, as DNA: TGCGCCAGCAGCTTAGACAGGGTCGACGAAAAACTGTTTTTT. The encoded protein is CASSLDRVDEKLFF.

V is TRBV2 and J is TRBJ1-1; no firm D call. This CDR3 is built from 13 residues. Trimming left V 6 bases short and J 8 bases short, with 16 bases between. The germline V gene encodes CDR1 SNHLY and CDR2 FYNNEI. DNA for the CDR3: TGTGCCAGCAGCCGGGTAGTCCGAGCAGAAGCTTTCTTT. Translated, it gives CASSRVVRAEAFF.

The J gene is TRBJ2-5, the V gene TRBV6-5; TRBD2 might be the D (6 bases). There are 14 residues in the CDR3. Germline V gene lookup returns CDR1 MNHEY and CDR2 SVGAGI. The V end lost 6 bases, the J end lost 5 bases, and 16 bases lay between the germline ends. As DNA, the CDR3 is TGTGCCAGCAGCCTTCGGAGGGTCGGGGAGACCCAGTACTTC. This sequence encodes CASSLRRVGETQYF.

The chain is built from TRBV13 and TRBJ2-1; 9 positions agree with TRBD2. The CDR3 loop spans 16 amino acids. The junction had 13 bases not matched to a gene; V was cut back by 5 bases and J by 8 bases. Germline CDR1 and CDR2: PRHDT and FYEKMQ (reference sequence). This chain's CDR3 is CASSIRSSGNTDEQFF. CDR3 nucleotides: TGTGCCAGCAGCATAAGGTCTAGCGGGAATACAGATGAGCAGTTCTTC.

The V call is TRBV5-1, the J call TRBJ2-2; D might be TRBD1 (5 bases). The germline V gene encodes CDR1 SGHRS and CDR2 YFSETQ. The CDR3 loop spans 15 amino acids. V lost 4 bases, J lost 6 bases, and 16 bases lay in between. CDR3 in DNA: TGCGCCAGCAGCGAAGGGGCGATCGGTGCCGGGGAGCTGTTTTTT. Amino acid sequence: CASSEGAIGAGELFF.

This chain connects TRBV5-1 to TRBJ2-3, with TRBD2 matching over 7 bases. The ends lost 4 bases at V and 5 bases at J; junction bases unmatched: 13. From germline, CDR1 is SGHRS and CDR2 YFSETQ. The CDR3 consists of 16 residues. CDR3 protein: CASSRLAGELGDTQYF. The DNA of the CDR3 is TGCGCCAGCAGCCGACTTGCGGGAGAATTAGGAGATACGCAGTATTTT.

The DNA for the CDR3 is TGTGCCAGCAGCCCCCTCGGGAAGGTGGTCTGGTCCCCCTACGAGCAGTACTTC. Protein sequence: CASSPLGKVVWSPYEQYF. The rearrangement joins TRBV14 to TRBJ2-7, with D perhaps matching TRBD2 (5 bases). Germline assignment: CDR1 SGHDN and CDR2 FVKESK. This CDR3 contains 18 residues. V was clipped by 4 bases and J by 2 bases, with 24 bases between them.

The CDR3 DNA is TGTGCCAGCAGCGTTCAGGGGGCTGTAGGCTACACCTTC. Amino acids: CASSVQGAVGYTF. The V and J genes are TRBV9 and TRBJ1-2, with 8 nucleotides matching TRBD1. Germline V gives CDR1 SGDLS, CDR2 YYNGEE. The CDR3 runs 13 residues. The V and J ends lost 2 bases and 8 bases, in that order; junction bases with no gene match: 5.

This chain joins TRBV27 and TRBJ2-2, with TRBD2 identical over 9 bases. Unmatched junction bases numbered 16, after V lost 5 bases and J lost 6 bases. Germline V gives CDR1 MNHEY, CDR2 SMNVEV (reference sequence). CDR3 length: 18 residues. This CDR3 reads CASSAPATSGWVAGELFF. The CDR3 DNA reads TGTGCCAGCAGTGCACCTGCTACTAGCGGGTGGGTCGCCGGGGAGCTGTTTTTT.

The rearrangement links TRBV27 to TRBJ1-1; D is unclear. V lost 2 bases and J 5 bases, leaving 12 bases between the germline ends. From germline, CDR1 is MNHEY and CDR2 SMNVEV (reference sequence). This CDR3 region has 14 residues. The CDR3 sequence: CASSLDSGGTEAFF. In DNA, the CDR3 is TGTGCCAGCAGTTTAGACTCGGGAGGGACTGAAGCTTTCTTT.

The chain joins TRBV10-3 to TRBJ1-2; 7 bases align to TRBD1. J was trimmed by 10 bases and V by 4 bases; bases with no gene match: 3. The CDR3 runs to 11 residues. The germline V gene has CDR1 ENHRY and CDR2 SYGVKD. The CDR3: CAISADRDYTF. The CDR3 bases are TGTGCCATCAGTGCCGACAGGGACTACACCTTC.

The chain carries TRBV6-5 and TRBJ1-5; possible D gene TRBD1, 6 bases. Trimming stripped 2 bases from V and 11 bases from J, with 19 bases between. In germline, CDR1 is MNHEY, CDR2 SVGAGI. The CDR3 runs to 15 residues. CDR3 region: CASSYDSGRGSAQHF. The CDR3 nucleotides read TGTGCCAGCAGTTACGACAGCGGTAGGGGGTCAGCCCAGCATTTT.

This chain connects TRBV13 to TRBJ2-7; TRBD2 agrees at 7 bases. CDR1 is PRHDT, CDR2 FYEKMQ, per germline (reference sequence). The CDR3 covers 17 residues. The V segment lost 4 bases and the J segment 2 bases; nucleotides outside the gene matches: 14. The CDR3 DNA reads TGTGCCAGCAGCTCATTGGAGGGACTATCCCCAACCTACGAGCAGTACTTC. Translation: CASSSLEGLSPTYEQYF.

CDR3 nucleotides: TGTGCCAGCAGGACAGGGGGAGGGGCTGAAGCTTTCTTT. Encoded protein: CASRTGGGAEAFF. V is TRBV6-1 and J is TRBJ1-1; 9 bases are shared with TRBD1. The CDR3 is 13 residues long. Trimming at V came to 6 bases and at J to 6 bases, leaving 5 bases not matched to a gene. Germline V gene data show CDR1 as MNHNS and CDR2 as SASEGT.

This clone was detected once. The J gene is TRBJ2-2, the V gene TRBV9, with 7 bases that match TRBD1. V gave up 1 base and J gave up 4 bases; unmatched junction bases: 4. Germline loops: CDR1 SGDLS, CDR2 YYNGEE. The CDR3 has 15 amino acids. The CDR3 DNA follows: TGTGCCAGCAGCGTAACAGGGGTAGGCACCGGGGAGCTGTTTTTT. This gives the protein CASSVTGVGTGELFF. The full variable domain, completed using reference TRBV9 and TRBJ2-2, is DSGVTQTPKHLITATGQRVTLRCSPRSGDLSVYWYQQSLDQGLQFLIQYYNGEERAKGNILERFSAQQFPDLHSELNLSSLELGDSALYFCASSVTGVGTGELFFGEGSRLTVL.

V usage is TRBV19 and J usage is TRBJ2-5, with TRBD1 identical over 10 bases. Germline trimming cut 5 bases from V and 5 bases from J; bases unmatched to any gene: 5. This CDR3 region has 14 residues. CDR1 is LNHDA, CDR2 SQIVND, per germline (reference sequence). The CDR3, as DNA: TGTGCCAGTAGTGCCCCGGGACAGGGGGAGACCCAGTACTTC. It yields the protein CASSAPGQGETQYF.